The source of this T cell receptor beta chain is a study of Tregs in tolerant kidney transplant recipients. The study, taken as a whole, reports: This study did not directly address biological reproducibility.

The assay was immunoSEQ multiplex PCR, and TCRdb's table has in-frame clones only and misses some. The sample records some 250,000 clones, 80% to 85% being singletons. CDR1 SGHKS and CDR2 YYEKEE come from the germline V gene (reference sequence). CDR3 size: 14 residues. The V end was cut by 3 bases, the J end by 4 bases, with 8 bases between. To note about this clone: The antigen is unknown.

V is TRBV5-5 and J is TRBJ2-6; D call uncertain. This TCR came from a human donor in good health. Specimen: CD4+ T cells from blood. CDR3 sequence reads: CASSSRSGANVLTF. In DNA, the CDR3 is TGTGCCAGCAGCTCCAGGTCGGGGGCCAACGTCCTGACTTTC. Drawing the rest from reference TRBV5-5 and TRBJ2-6, the complete variable domain is DAGVTQSPTHLIKTRGQQVTLRCSPISGHKSVSWYQQVLGQGPQFIFQYYEKEERGRGNFPDRFSARQFPNYSSELNVNALLLGDSALYLCASSSRSGANVLTFGAGSRLTVL.